The 14 T cell receptor beta chains reported below all come from one sample, sequenced in a study of blood T cell repertoires in COVID-19. Sequencing used immunoSEQ multiplex PCR; TCRdb keeps in-frame clones, though not all of them. The sample contains about 87,000 clones, around 87% of which appear only once. What was sequenced was peripheral blood. The receptors derive from a human donor with acute or convalescent COVID-19. The donor label of this sample is uncertain.

The J gene is TRBJ2-7, the V gene TRBV5-1, with TRBD1 as a possible D gene (6 bases). CDR1 and CDR2 from the germline V gene are SGHRS and YFSETQ. The CDR3 has 14 residues. The ends were cut back, 4 bases at V and 2 bases at J, with 13 bases in the middle. The CDR3 DNA sequence: TGCGCCAGCAGCCAAATCGACAGGACCTACGAGCAGTACTTC. This translates into CASSQIDRTYEQYF.

The chain is built from TRBV2 and TRBJ1-6, with 7 nucleotides matching TRBD1. The germline V gene encodes CDR1 SNHLY and CDR2 FYNNEI. The J segment lost 9 bases and the V segment lost 10 bases, leaving 9 bases of the junction unmatched. The CDR3 covers 13 residues. The CDR3 region has the DNA TGTGCCACAAGCCGGGACAGTCGTTCACCCCTCCACTTT. This codes for CATSRDSRSPLHF.

The chain links TRBV19 to TRBJ2-7; 7 bases match TRBD1. Germline V CDR1 and CDR2: LNHDA, SQIVND (reference sequence). The V gene end was trimmed by 6 bases and the J gene end by 1 base; junction bases not matched to a gene: 3. The CDR3 runs to 13 residues. This CDR3 reads CASSPGQSYEQYF. CDR3 nucleotide sequence: TGTGCCAGTAGCCCGGGACAGTCCTACGAGCAGTACTTC.

V is TRBV6-2 or TRBV6-3 and J is TRBJ2-2, with TRBD1 matching over 9 bases. The CDR3 is 14 residues long. Germline CDR1 reads MNHEY; CDR2 reads SVGEGT. Trimming cost V 6 bases and J 4 bases; bases outside gene matches: 3. The CDR3 loop reads CASSRQGGTGELFF. CDR3 bases: TGTGCCAGCAGCCGACAGGGGGGCACCGGGGAGCTGTTTTTT.

The chain joins TRBV6-5 to TRBJ2-2; 8 bases map to TRBD1. CDR1 and CDR2 (germline): MNHEY, SVGAGI. This CDR3 is 12 amino acids long. Trimming took 6 bases from V and 7 from J; bases not matched to a gene: 1. The CDR3 DNA sequence: TGTGCCAGCAGGGGACAGGTCGGGGAGCTGTTTTTT. This translates into CASRGQVGELFF.

This chain links TRBV19 with TRBJ1-5, with a tentative D call TRBD1 (6 bases). Germline loops: CDR1 LNHDA, CDR2 SQIVND (reference sequence). The ends were cut back, 5 bases at V and 7 bases at J, with 18 bases in the middle. CDR3 length equals 15 residues. For the CDR3, the DNA is TGTGCCAGTAGTCCCCAGAGGGGGGGCGGCCAGCCCCAGCATTTT. Translated: CASSPQRGGGQPQHF.

J is TRBJ2-1 and V is TRBV6-6; TRBD2 is a possible D gene (7 bases). This CDR3 comprises 17 residues. Germline CDR1 reads MNHNY; CDR2 reads SVGAGI (reference sequence). V lost 5 bases, J lost 6 bases, and 23 bases lay in between. The CDR3 coding sequence is TGTGCCAGCAGTCCGACCACGGGGGGCGAATTAGGCAATGAGCAGTTCTTC. Amino acids: CASSPTTGGELGNEQFF.

The genes are TRBV28 and TRBJ2-7, with 9 positions matching TRBD1. The V segment lost 6 bases and the J segment 0 bases; nucleotides outside the gene matches: 6. The germline gives CDR1 MDHEN, CDR2 SYDVKM. The CDR3 is 15 residues long. CDR3 loop: CASSSGQGNSYEQYF. CDR3 DNA sequence: TGTGCCAGCAGCTCTGGACAGGGGAACTCCTACGAGCAGTACTTC.

CDR3 bases: TGTGCCAGCAGCCCTAGACAGCTAACCAACACGCAGTACTTC. Its protein product is CASSPRQLTNTQYF. The V gene is TRBV13, the J gene TRBJ2-7; a weak D match, TRBD1 (5 bases). CDR1 is PRHDT and CDR2 is FYEKMQ in the germline V gene (reference sequence). This CDR3 has 14 amino acids. V shed 5 bases and J shed 9 bases, with 20 bases lying between them. The full variable domain, completed using reference TRBV13 and TRBJ2-7, is AAGVIQSPRHLIKEKRETATLKCYPIPRHDTVYWYQQGPGQDPQFLISFYEKMQSDKGSIPDRFSAQQFSDYHSELNMSSLELGDSALYFCASSPRQLTNTQYFGPGTRLTVT.

The V call is TRBV29-1, the J call TRBJ2-5; TRBD2 agrees at 9 bases. This CDR3 is 15 amino acids long. After removal of 4 bases from V and 5 bases from J, the junction contained 11 bases not matched to a gene. The germline CDR1 and CDR2 sequences are SQVTM and ANQGSEA. The CDR3 is CSVAVLAGPGETQYF. The DNA of the CDR3 is TGCAGCGTTGCGGTGCTAGCGGGGCCTGGGGAGACCCAGTACTTC. The variable domain in full, completed from reference TRBV29-1 and TRBJ2-5, reads SAVISQKPSRDICQRGTSLTIQCQVDSQVTMMFWYRQQPGQSLTLIATANQGSEATYESGFVIDKFPISRPNLTFSTLTVSNMSPEDSSIYLCSVAVLAGPGETQYFGPGTRLLVL.

The V gene is TRBV25-1, the J gene TRBJ1-2, with D maybe TRBD1 (5 bases). The ends were cut back, 3 bases at V and 8 bases at J, with 19 bases in the middle. The CDR3 is 15 amino acids. Germline CDR1 reads MGHDK; CDR2 reads SYGVNS. CDR3 amino acids: CASSEPGGGENGYTF. The DNA of the CDR3 is TGTGCCAGCAGTGAGCCGGGGGGGGGAGAAAACGGCTACACCTTC.

The count of this clone is one. The chain has TRBV4-2 and TRBJ2-2; D possibly corresponds to TRBD1 (6 bases). This CDR3 has 15 residues. The germline CDR1 and CDR2 sequences are LGHNA and YNFKEQ. V was cut by 1 base and J by 5 bases, with 11 bases left in between. Here the CDR3 reads CASSQGDISTGELFF. In DNA form, the CDR3 reads TGTGCCAGCAGCCAAGGGGACATTTCGACCGGGGAGCTGTTTTTT.

CDR3 sequence reads: CASSAHQGTGELFF. The DNA of the CDR3 is TGTGCCAGCAGCGCGCATCAGGGGACCGGGGAGCTGTTTTTT. The chain uses TRBV9 and TRBJ2-2; the D gene is possibly TRBD1 (6 bases). V was shortened by 3 bases and J by 5 bases, with 11 bases between the two germline ends. Germline CDR1 reads SGDLS; CDR2 reads YYNGEE. The CDR3 sequence is 14 residues long. The variable domain in full, completed from reference TRBV9 and TRBJ2-2, reads DSGVTQTPKHLITATGQRVTLRCSPRSGDLSVYWYQQSLDQGLQFLIQYYNGEERAKGNILERFSAQQFPDLHSELNLSSLELGDSALYFCASSAHQGTGELFFGEGSRLTVL.

This chain connects TRBV11-2 to TRBJ2-1; 8 nucleotides line up with TRBD2. CDR3 length equals 16 residues. V shed 5 bases and J 5 bases; nucleotides not matched to a gene: 11. Germline V gives CDR1 SGHAT, CDR2 FQNNGV. In DNA form, the CDR3 reads TGTGCCAGCAGCGCCAGCGCGGGACTAGGGAACAATGAGCAGTTCTTC. This codes for CASSASAGLGNNEQFF. Variable domain in full (rest from reference TRBV11-2 and TRBJ2-1): EAGVAQSPRYKIIEKRQSVAFWCNPISGHATLYWYQQILGQGPKLLIQFQNNGVVDDSQLPKDRFSAERLKGVDSTLKIQPAKLEDSAVYLCASSASAGLGNNEQFFGPGTRLTVL.